The rows below give T cell receptor beta chains drawn from one sample of a study of T cell responses to AZD1222 COVID-19 vaccine. Sequencing used immunoSEQ multiplex PCR; TCRdb keeps in-frame clones, though not all of them. The sample includes about 120,000 clones, roughly 91% of them seen just once. The sequencing here drew on peripheral blood, taken on day 0 of AZD1222 vaccination. These receptors were taken from an adult in good health. Both conserved end residues are part of each CDR3. The D gene is left open where the match is weak. For some rows the clone size is stated as once, few or many, or as a class when expanded; others skip it.

NA	TRBV15	NA	TRBJ1-4	CATSRGTTNEKLFF	TGTGCCACCAGCAGAGGGACAACTAATGAAAAACTGTTTTTT
NA	TRBV19	NA	TRBJ2-7	CASSNRDGSYEQYF	TGTGCCAGTTCGAACCGGGACGGTTCCTACGAGCAGTACTTC
NA	TRBV19	NA	TRBJ1-5	CASSVLGGEQPQHF	TGTGCCAGTAGTGTTCTCGGGGGGGAGCAGCCCCAGCATTTT
NA	TRBV5-4	TRBD1	TRBJ2-1	CASSPAGRDRGNEQFF	TGTGCCAGCAGCCCTGCCGGGAGGGACAGGGGTAATGAGCAGTTCTTC
NA	TRBV6-6	NA	TRBJ2-7	CASSYGGESYEQYF	TGTGCCAGCAGTTACGGAGGGGAGTCCTACGAGCAGTACTTC
NA	TRBV2	NA	TRBJ1-5	CASTRTSNQPQHF	TGTGCCAGCACCAGAACTAGCAATCAGCCCCAGCATTTT
NA	TRBV5-1	NA	TRBJ1-2	CASSNDGQSFDGYTF	TGCGCCAGCAGCAACGATGGACAGTCCTTCGATGGCTACACCTTC
NA	TRBV2	NA	TRBJ1-1	CASSDGGPDEAFF	TGTGCCAGCAGTGATGGGGGGCCGGATGAAGCTTTCTTT
NA	TRBV11-2	NA	TRBJ1-1	CASSLESATNTEAFF	TGTGCCAGCAGCTTAGAGAGTGCCACGAACACTGAAGCTTTCTTT
once	TRBV2	TRBD2	TRBJ2-1	CASSVGLAGGDEQFF	TGTGCCAGCAGTGTTGGTCTAGCGGGAGGAGATGAGCAGTTCTTC
NA	TRBV6-5	NA	TRBJ2-2	CASREGPNTGELFF	TGTGCCAGCAGGGAGGGGCCGAACACCGGGGAGCTGTTTTTT
NA	TRBV7-9	NA	TRBJ2-7	CASSHLTYEQYF	TGTGCCAGCAGCCATCTAACCTACGAGCAGTACTTC
NA	TRBV7-6	NA	TRBJ1-5	CASSLSSTGNQPQHF	TGTGCCAGCAGCTTAAGCTCCACAGGGAATCAGCCCCAGCATTTT
NA	TRBV27	NA	TRBJ1-1	CASRGSGVNTEAFF	TGTGCCAGCAGAGGGAGTGGAGTCAACACTGAAGCTTTCTTT
NA	TRBV2	TRBD1	TRBJ2-1	CASRATGTDYNEQFF	TGTGCCAGCAGGGCGACCGGGACAGACTACAATGAGCAGTTCTTC
NA	TRBV10-3	NA	TRBJ2-2	CAISGMGAFRTGELFF	TGTGCCATCAGTGGTATGGGAGCGTTTCGGACCGGGGAGCTGTTTTTT
once	TRBV23-1	TRBD1	TRBJ2-7	CASRGQGISPAKSEQYF	TGCGCCAGCAGGGGACAGGGTATTAGTCCCGCAAAGAGCGAGCAGTACTTC
NA	TRBV6-5	TRBD2	TRBJ2-7	CASGGVAGEHYEQYF	TGTGCCAGCGGGGGAGTAGCGGGCGAACACTACGAGCAGTACTTC
NA	TRBV2	NA	TRBJ1-2	CASSGSRNYGYTF	TGTGCCAGCAGTGGGTCCCGAAACTATGGCTACACCTTC
NA	TRBV6-2/TRBV6-3	NA	TRBJ2-3	CASSNTPTSTDTQYF	TGTGCCAGCAGTAATACACCTACTAGCACAGATACGCAGTATTTT
NA	TRBV27	NA	TRBJ2-7	CASSFNFLGQSYEQYF	TGTGCCAGCAGTTTTAATTTTCTCGGACAGTCCTACGAGCAGTACTTC
NA	TRBV14	TRBD1	TRBJ2-5	CASSSGTGAIETQYF	TGTGCCAGCAGCTCCGGGACAGGGGCAATAGAGACCCAGTACTTC
NA	TRBV27	TRBD1	TRBJ1-2	CASSFLPGTGPYGYTF	TGTGCCAGCAGTTTTCTTCCCGGGACAGGTCCCTATGGCTACACCTTC
NA	TRBV11-2	NA	TRBJ2-1	CASSETQGGSYNEQFF	TGTGCCAGCAGCGAAACACAGGGAGGGTCCTACAATGAGCAGTTCTTC